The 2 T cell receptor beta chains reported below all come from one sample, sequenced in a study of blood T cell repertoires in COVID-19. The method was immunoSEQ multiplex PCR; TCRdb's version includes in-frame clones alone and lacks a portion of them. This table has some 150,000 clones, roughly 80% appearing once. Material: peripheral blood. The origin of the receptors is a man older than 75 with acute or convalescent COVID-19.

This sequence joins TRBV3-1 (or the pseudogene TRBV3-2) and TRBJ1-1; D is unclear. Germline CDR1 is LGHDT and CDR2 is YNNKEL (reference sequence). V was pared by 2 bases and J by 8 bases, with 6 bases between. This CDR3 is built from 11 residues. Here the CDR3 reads CASSQRGEAFF. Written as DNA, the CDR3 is TGTGCCAGCAGCCAACGCGGAGAAGCTTTCTTT.

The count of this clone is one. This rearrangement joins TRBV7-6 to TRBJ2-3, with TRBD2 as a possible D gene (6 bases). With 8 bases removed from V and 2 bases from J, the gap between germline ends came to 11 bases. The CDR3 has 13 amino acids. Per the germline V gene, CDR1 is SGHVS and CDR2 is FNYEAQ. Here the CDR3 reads CASGGGNTDTQYF. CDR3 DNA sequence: TGTGCCAGCGGGGGAGGAAACACAGATACGCAGTATTTT.